This TCR beta chain came from a study of blood T cell repertoires in COVID-19. Study as a whole: COVID-19 samples from acute and convalescent phases originated in the United States, Italy and Spain.

Patients at the Seattle site were enrolled during active infection and followed longitudinally. Clones were read by immunoSEQ multiplex PCR, and TCRdb kept only the in-frame ones, dropping some. Counted here are about 150,000 clones, 80% to 90% occurring once; the ten biggest clones make up around 8%. Only one count was recorded for this clone. The germline gives CDR1 SGHNT, CDR2 YYREEE (reference sequence). This CDR3 is built from 16 residues. With 4 bases clipped from V and 0 bases from J, the junction kept 0 bases outside the gene matches. The receptor was isolated from an older woman with COVID-19, enrolled during active disease. Sequencing used peripheral blood. The chain is built from TRBV5-4 and TRBJ2-3; 15 bases agree with TRBD2. The chain's CDR3 is CASSGLAGGSTDTQYF. For the CDR3, the DNA is TGTGCCAGCAGCGGACTAGCGGGGGGGAGCACAGATACGCAGTATTTT. Looking up the rest from reference TRBV5-4 and TRBJ2-3 gives the full variable domain: ETGVTQSPTHLIKTRGQQVTLRCSSQSGHNTVSWYQQALGQGPQFIFQYYREEENGRGNFPPRFSGLQFPNYSSELNVNALELDDSALYLCASSGLAGGSTDTQYFGPGTRLTVL.